This T cell receptor (beta chain) originates from a study of a mutant IDH1 vaccine in newly diagnosed glioma. Background on the study: Standard pretreatment was either radiotherapy, temozolomide, or, for most, radiochemotherapy with temozolomide.

Time point meaning: baseline, week 1 (first vaccination visit). As to treatment: pre-vaccination baseline after standard-of-care therapy. There were new WHO grade 3 or 4 astrocytomas in the donors, and these were IDH1-mutant and ATRX-lost. About this clone itself: Its antigen is not identified.

Points from the study as a whole: Changes in the top peripheral T cell clonotypes seemingly had no bearing on pseudoprogression.

Method: immunoSEQ multiplex PCR; TCRdb's copy keeps in-frame clones and lacks some. In the table there are 30,000 or so clones, about 80% of which are singletons. The CDR3 has 15 amino acids. Trimming shortened V by 4 bases and J by 2 bases, and 12 bases separated the two germline ends. Per germline, CDR1 MNHEY and CDR2 SVGAGI. This TCR derives from a man aged 25 to 45 with glioma. The chain joins TRBV6-5 to TRBJ1-3, with D possibly matching TRBD1 (6 bases). The source material was PBMCs, sampled from a glioma patient treated with radiotherapy, temozolomide or both. The CDR3: CASSSGRGAGNTIYF. Written as DNA, the CDR3 is TGTGCCAGCAGTTCCGGAAGGGGGGCTGGAAACACCATATATTTT.